Below are 27 T cell receptor beta chains sequenced from a single sample in a study of control samples from healthy donors and cancer patients. Assay used: immunoSEQ multiplex PCR; TCRdb lists only in-frame clones, some missing. The table includes about 92,000 clones, roughly 78% detected once. Sample: blood. These receptors were taken from a woman aged 55 to 70 in good health.

This clone was observed a few times. V gene TRBV5-4 combines with J gene TRBJ1-2, with D tentatively TRBD1 (5 bases). V lost 4 bases and J lost 5, with 15 bases in between. The V gene's germline CDR1 is SGHNT and CDR2 YYREEE (reference sequence). This CDR3 contains 14 residues. The chain's CDR3 is CASSRDGLEYGYTF. CDR3 nucleotide sequence: TGTGCCAGCAGCCGGGACGGACTGGAGTATGGCTACACCTTC. Supplemented by reference TRBV5-4 and TRBJ1-2, the full variable domain reads ETGVTQSPTHLIKTRGQQVTLRCSSQSGHNTVSWYQQALGQGPQFIFQYYREEENGRGNFPPRFSGLQFPNYSSELNVNALELDDSALYLCASSRDGLEYGYTFGSGTRLTVV.

The V gene is TRBV6-2 or TRBV6-3, the J gene TRBJ2-1; D is unresolved. CDR1 is MNHEY and CDR2 is SVGEGT in the germline V gene. The CDR3 loop spans 14 amino acids. V was trimmed by 0 bases and J by 8 bases, leaving 11 bases between them. DNA of the CDR3: TGTGCCAGCAGTTACTCTGATTTTGGGGATGAGCAGTTCTTC. Amino acid sequence: CASSYSDFGDEQFF.

The chain recombines TRBV20-1 with TRBJ1-2; TRBD1 is a possible D gene (6 bases). Germline CDR1 reads DFQATT; CDR2 reads SNEGSKA (reference sequence). The CDR3 is 10 residues long. V was cut by 2 bases and J by 8 bases, with 6 bases left in between. DNA for the CDR3: TGCAGTGCTAGAAGGGGGGGCTACACCTTC. Translation: CSARRGGYTF.

The V call is TRBV28, the J call TRBJ2-4; 7 bases agree with TRBD1. Trimming took 5 bases from V and 6 from J; bases not matched to a gene: 4. This CDR3 spans 13 amino acids. Germline assignment: CDR1 MDHEN and CDR2 SYDVKM. The CDR3 protein is CASSPNRGNIQYF. CDR3 nucleotides: TGTGCCAGCAGTCCCAACAGGGGAAACATTCAGTACTTC.

V usage is TRBV6-5 and J usage is TRBJ2-1; 12 positions match TRBD2. The CDR3 extends over 15 amino acids. Germline values: CDR1 MNHEY, CDR2 SVGAGI. V dropped 10 bases and J dropped 6; count of bases not matched to a gene: 10. CDR3 coding DNA: TGTGCCACAACTTCTGGACTAGCGGGGTTCAATGAGCAGTTCTTC. Its translation is CATTSGLAGFNEQFF.

In DNA, the CDR3 is TGCAGCGTTGAACGACAGGGCAACACCGGGGAGCTGTTTTTT. It yields the protein CSVERQGNTGELFF. The chain recombines TRBV29-1 with TRBJ2-2, with 7 bases fitting TRBD1. Losses at the gene ends were 2 bases for V and 2 bases for J; bases not matched to a gene: 2. CDR3 size: 14 residues. Germline CDR1 is SQVTM and CDR2 is ANQGSEA.

By sample fraction, this clone is medium-sized (0.01 to 0.1%). The chain is built from TRBV4-3 and TRBJ2-7; a possible D gene is TRBD1 (6 bases). With 4 bases removed from V and 4 bases from J, the gap between germline ends came to 17 bases. The CDR3 sequence is 15 residues long. Germline lookup yields CDR1 LGHNA and CDR2 YSLEER. The CDR3 here is CASSPRRTVHYEQYF. In DNA form, the CDR3 reads TGCGCCAGCAGCCCCCGGAGGACAGTTCATTACGAGCAGTACTTC.

The chain has TRBV6-5 and TRBJ2-1; 15 bases agree with TRBD2. Germline lookup yields CDR1 MNHEY and CDR2 SVGAGI. Unmatched junction bases numbered 1, after V lost 2 bases and J lost 8 bases. This CDR3 region has 15 residues. CDR3 region: CASSYRTSGRDEQFF. In DNA, the CDR3 is TGTGCCAGCAGTTACAGGACTAGCGGGAGGGATGAGCAGTTCTTC.

The rearrangement links TRBV10-3 to TRBJ1-2; TRBD1 agrees at 7 bases. V trimming: 3 bases; J trimming: 1 base; junction bases outside the gene matches: 5. The CDR3 length is 15 residues. Looked up from germline, CDR1 is ENHRY and CDR2 is SYGVKD. The CDR3 region has the DNA TGTGCCATCAGTGACTTCCGGGACAGTAACTATGGCTACACCTTC. Translation gives CAISDFRDSNYGYTF.

The sample holds a few counts of this clone. This chain joins TRBV28 and TRBJ1-2; 9 bases agree with TRBD1. Germline assignment: CDR1 MDHEN and CDR2 SYDVKM. The CDR3 has 17 residues. The V segment lost 5 bases and the J segment 4 bases; nucleotides outside the gene matches: 14. The chain's CDR3 is CASSVYGTGSAGYGYTF. The CDR3 nucleotides read TGTGCCAGCAGTGTCTATGGGACAGGGTCCGCAGGCTATGGCTACACCTTC.

The J gene is TRBJ2-7, the V gene TRBV13; D call uncertain. Germline V gene sequence: CDR1 PRHDT, CDR2 FYEKMQ (reference sequence). V lost 5 bases to trimming and J lost 9 bases, with 23 bases between them. The CDR3 loop spans 15 amino acids. DNA of the CDR3: TGTGCCAGCAGCCCTTATTCCGAAGGCCTACGAGGGCAGTACTTC. Protein sequence: CASSPYSEGLRGQYF. The entire variable domain, with the rest obtained from reference TRBV13 and TRBJ2-7, is as follows: AAGVIQSPRHLIKEKRETATLKCYPIPRHDTVYWYQQGPGQDPQFLISFYEKMQSDKGSIPDRFSAQQFSDYHSELNMSSLELGDSALYFCASSPYSEGLRGQYFGPGTRLTVT.

CDR3 sequence (DNA): TGTGCCACCGGAGGACAGGGGGGCTATGAGCAGTTCTTC. Translating it yields CATGGQGGYEQFF. V gene TRBV24-1 combines with J gene TRBJ2-1, with TRBD1 matching over 10 bases. Germline CDR1 and CDR2: KGHDR and SFDVKD. V was pared by 9 bases and J by 8 bases, with 6 bases of the junction left unmatched. The CDR3 consists of 13 residues.

Only one count was recorded for this clone. This chain connects TRBV9 to TRBJ2-1; 7 positions match TRBD2. The CDR3 loop spans 13 amino acids. V lost 3 bases to trimming and J lost 8 bases; unmatched junction nucleotides: 5. The V gene's germline CDR1 is SGDLS and CDR2 YYNGEE. DNA for the CDR3: TGTGCCAGCAGCGGTACCACTAGCGATGAGCAGTTCTTC. It encodes CASSGTTSDEQFF.

In nucleotides, the CDR3 is TGTGCCAGCAGCGCATCAGGGGGCGCCTATAATTCACCCCTCCACTTT. It is translated as CASSASGGAYNSPLHF. This sequence joins TRBV7-6 and TRBJ1-6; 8 nucleotides match TRBD1. The CDR3 extends over 16 amino acids. The trim removed 5 bases at V and 2 bases at J, leaving 5 bases unmatched. Per the germline V gene, CDR1 is SGHVS and CDR2 is FNYEAQ.

The chain is built from TRBV5-8 and TRBJ2-7, with D tentatively TRBD2 (5 bases). The germline V and J ends were trimmed by 3 bases and 2 bases, with 15 bases remaining between them. The CDR3 spans 15 residues. Per the germline V gene, CDR1 is SGHTS and CDR2 is YDEGEE. This CDR3 reads CASSYPYSETYEQYF. The CDR3 DNA is TGTGCCAGCAGCTATCCTTATAGCGAAACCTACGAGCAGTACTTC.

This clone was counted between two and nine times. V gene TRBV27 combines with J gene TRBJ2-5; D uncertain. Trimming stripped 6 bases from V and 5 bases from J, with 13 bases between. CDR3 size: 13 residues. Germline CDR1 and CDR2: MNHEY and SMNVEV (reference sequence). CDR3 amino acids: CASRLTVSETQYF. The CDR3, as DNA: TGTGCCAGCAGGTTGACTGTTTCCGAGACCCAGTACTTC.

The V call is TRBV5-1, the J call TRBJ2-1; 11 nucleotides line up with TRBD2. V lost 1 base, J lost 5 bases, and 5 bases stayed unmatched. CDR1 is SGHRS, CDR2 YFSETQ, per germline. The CDR3 runs 16 residues. The CDR3 sequence is CASSLPETSGNNEQFF. The DNA of the CDR3 is TGCGCCAGCAGCTTGCCGGAGACTAGCGGGAACAATGAGCAGTTCTTC.

V and J are TRBV29-1 and TRBJ1-1; TRBD1 might be the D (6 bases). V was trimmed by 0 bases and J by 3 bases, leaving 11 bases between them. Germline V lookup: CDR1 SQVTM, CDR2 ANQGSEA. This CDR3 has 14 amino acids. The CDR3 nucleotides are TGCAGCGTTGAAGAAAGGGGGGCGGACACTGAAGCTTTCTTT. It specifies CSVEERGADTEAFF.

The chain is built from TRBV3-1 (or the pseudogene TRBV3-2) and TRBJ2-3, with 7 bases aligning to TRBD2. The CDR3 totals 17 residues. In germline, CDR1 is LGHDT, CDR2 YNNKEL (reference sequence). J lost 0 bases, V lost 4 bases, and 10 bases had no gene match. The DNA for the CDR3 is TGTGCCAGCAGCCCACGACGCCTAGCGGATAGCACAGATACGCAGTATTTT. Protein: CASSPRRLADSTDTQYF.

This rearrangement joins TRBV19 to TRBJ1-4, with a tentative D call TRBD1 (5 bases). Germline CDR1 is LNHDA and CDR2 is SQIVND (reference sequence). The ends were cut back, 0 bases at V and 4 bases at J, with 24 bases in the middle. This CDR3 is built from 20 residues. The CDR3 loop is CASSIDRPTGTGAGNEKLFF. The CDR3, as DNA: TGTGCCAGTAGTATAGATCGCCCCACCGGGACGGGAGCGGGTAATGAAAAACTGTTTTTT. The variable domain in full, completed from reference TRBV19 and TRBJ1-4, reads DGGITQSPKYLFRKEGQNVTLSCEQNLNHDAMYWYRQDPGQGLRLIYYSQIVNDFQKGDIAEGYSVSREKKESFPLTVTSAQKNPTAFYLCASSIDRPTGTGAGNEKLFFGSGTQLSVL.

This clone was detected only a few times. The chain is built from TRBV7-9 and TRBJ1-1; D call uncertain. The CDR3 is made up of 14 amino acids. Trimming pared 1 base from V and 0 bases from J, leaving 6 bases between. Germline V gene sequence: CDR1 SEHNR, CDR2 FQNEAQ (reference sequence). DNA of the CDR3: TGTGCCAGCAGCTTAGTTGGTGTGAACACTGAAGCTTTCTTT. This gives the protein CASSLVGVNTEAFF.

This chain joins TRBV3-1 (or the pseudogene TRBV3-2) and TRBJ2-5, with 10 positions matching TRBD2. J was trimmed by 5 bases and V by 0 bases; bases with no gene match: 6. CDR3 length: 16 residues. Germline V CDR1 and CDR2: LGHDT, YNNKEL (reference sequence). CDR3 protein: CASSQDGSSGGETQYF. The CDR3 nucleotides are TGTGCCAGCAGCCAAGATGGGTCTAGCGGGGGTGAGACCCAGTACTTC.

This sequence joins TRBV6-1 and TRBJ2-1, with unresolved D. The V end lost 2 bases, the J end lost 8 bases, and 16 bases lay between the germline ends. This CDR3 comprises 15 residues. From germline, CDR1 is MNHNS and CDR2 SASEGT. CDR3 nucleotide sequence: TGTGCCAGCAGTGAACGACCCGGACCCATCTATGAGCAGTTCTTC. Protein: CASSERPGPIYEQFF.

This rearrangement joins TRBV7-9 to TRBJ1-1; 8 nucleotides align to TRBD1. V lost 5 bases, J lost 1 base, and 6 bases stayed unmatched. Germline CDR1 reads SEHNR; CDR2 reads FQNEAQ (reference sequence). The CDR3 length is 15 residues. The CDR3 loop reads CASSGQGAGNTEAFF. In DNA, the CDR3 is TGTGCCAGCAGCGGGCAGGGGGCAGGGAACACTGAAGCTTTCTTT.

This sequence joins TRBV2 and TRBJ1-4, with TRBD1 as a possible D gene (6 bases). Deletions cut 5 bases from V and 0 bases from J, with 7 bases between. The CDR3 spans 14 residues. The V gene's germline CDR1 is SNHLY and CDR2 FYNNEI. The CDR3 sequence is CASSRQATNEKLFF. The CDR3 DNA sequence: TGTGCCAGCAGTCGACAGGCAACTAATGAAAAACTGTTTTTT.

The chain combines TRBV18 with TRBJ2-1; D is possibly TRBD2 (5 bases). Germline CDR1 and CDR2: KGHSH and LQKENI. The CDR3 contains 14 residues. Trimming removed 3 bases at V and 6 bases at J, with 12 bases between. CDR3 nucleotide sequence: TGTGCCAGCTCACCCATCCAGCGGTTCAATGAGCAGTTCTTC. It codes for CASSPIQRFNEQFF.

The chain is built from TRBV4-1 and TRBJ1-4, with D unclear. Trimming took off 8 bases at V and 1 base at J, with 11 bases between the two ends. The CDR3 extends over 14 amino acids. Germline lookup yields CDR1 MGHRA and CDR2 YSYEKL. CDR3 sequence reads: CASAPIRTNEKLFF. The CDR3 DNA reads as TGCGCCAGCGCGCCCATCAGAACTAATGAAAAACTGTTTTTT.